The entry below describes one T cell receptor (beta chain). The CDR3 covers 15 residues. The germline V gene has CDR1 LNHDA and CDR2 SQIVND (reference sequence). Germline trimming cut 7 bases from V and 1 base from J; bases unmatched to any gene: 8. TCRdb re-called the RT-PCR reads with MiXCR, one entry per CDR3 protein. Counted here are about a million distinct CDR3 sequences, more than 15% occurring once; the ten biggest clones make up about 6%. The sample is drawn from a study of patients and donors after allogeneic stem cell transplantation. The material sequenced was blood, either unsorted or a sorted T cell fraction (not recorded which). The chain links TRBV19 to TRBJ1-1, with TRBD1 matching 8 bases. This receptor was obtained from a human donor who was either an allogeneic HSCT recipient or a stem cell or donor lymphocyte infusion donor (not recorded which). It is not recorded whose cells these are; they may come from a transplant donor. The CDR3 region is CASTSTDRGNTEAFF. The CDR3 bases are TGTGCCAGTACCTCAACCGACAGGGGGAACACTGAAGCTTTCTTT. The full variable domain, with the rest looked up from reference TRBV19 and TRBJ1-1, is DGGITQSPKYLFRKEGQNVTLSCEQNLNHDAMYWYRQDPGQGLRLIYYSQIVNDFQKGDIAEGYSVSREKKESFPLTVTSAQKNPTAFYLCASTSTDRGNTEAFFGQGTRLTVV.